The 19 T cell receptor beta chains below come from one sample, sequenced in a study of T cell repertoires in cytomegalovirus infection. MiXCR, applied by TCRdb to the reads, yields one record per CDR3 protein. The sample has about 900,000 distinct CDR3 sequences; roughly 30% are singletons. Their recognized antigens are unknown. The input for sequencing was cultured CD8+ T cells from PBMCs, taken from culture after CMV antigen stimulation. Source of these receptors: a human donor in good health (CMV status not recorded). Some clones in this sample may be carry-over from other donors' samples.

The chain employs TRBV7-2 and TRBJ2-7, with TRBD1 identical over 7 bases. Trimming took 3 bases from V and 6 from J; bases not matched to a gene: 2. The CDR3 extends over 12 amino acids. Germline V CDR1 and CDR2: SGHTA, FQGNSA. The CDR3 loop is CASSFGTVEQYF. The DNA for the CDR3 is TGTGCCAGCAGCTTCGGGACAGTCGAGCAGTACTTC.

CDR3 sequence: CASRPLPGRESPLHF. In nucleotides, the CDR3 is TGTGCCAGCAGGCCCCTCCCGGGACGAGAATCACCCCTCCACTTT. This chain uses TRBV27 with TRBJ1-6; D possibly corresponds to TRBD1 (5 bases). The V gene lost 6 bases and the J gene lost 10 bases, with 19 bases spanning the gap. CDR1 is MNHEY, CDR2 SMNVEV, per germline (reference sequence). This CDR3 comprises 15 residues.

Only a few counts were recorded for this clonotype. This chain links TRBV24-1 with TRBJ2-2; D gene unclear. CDR1 and CDR2 from the germline V gene are KGHDR and SFDVKD. V was shortened by 7 bases and J by 3 bases, with 5 bases between the two germline ends. This CDR3 spans 12 amino acids. The CDR3 nucleotides read TGTGCCACCAGAGCCCACACCGGGGAGCTGTTTTTT. Translating it yields CATRAHTGELFF.

This clonotype was seen at least ten times. The chain has TRBV12-3 or TRBV12-4 and TRBJ1-2, with D hard to call. With 6 bases removed from V and 2 bases from J, the gap between germline ends came to 16 bases. There are 15 residues in the CDR3. The CDR3 is CASSSPRDMNYGYTF. CDR3 sequence (DNA): TGTGCCAGCAGCTCCCCACGAGACATGAACTATGGCTACACCTTC.

The V gene is TRBV5-5, the J gene TRBJ2-7, with TRBD1 matching over 8 bases. V dropped 5 bases and J dropped 4; count of bases not matched to a gene: 11. Germline values: CDR1 SGHKS, CDR2 YYEKEE (reference sequence). The CDR3 spans 15 residues. The CDR3 sequence is CASRSPGQELYEQYV. Here the CDR3 DNA reads TGTGCCAGCAGATCCCCGGGACAGGAGCTGTACGAGCAGTACGTC.

The chain carries TRBV7-6 and TRBJ2-3; D tentatively reads TRBD1 or TRBD2 (6 bases each). V was shortened by 4 bases and J by 2 bases, with 19 bases between the two germline ends. The germline V gene encodes CDR1 SGHVS and CDR2 FNYEAQ. The CDR3 is 17 amino acids. CDR3: CASSWGSGEENTDTQYF. CDR3 bases: TGTGCCAGCAGCTGGGGTTCAGGGGAGGAGAACACAGATACGCAGTATTTT.

This chain links TRBV19 with TRBJ1-1; D unclear. CDR1 is LNHDA, CDR2 SQIVND, per germline (reference sequence). V dropped 2 bases and J dropped 0 bases, with 10 bases sitting between them. The CDR3 totals 15 residues. The DNA for the CDR3 is TGTGCCAGTAGTATAAACGGACTTATGAACACTGAAGCTTTCTTT. This codes for CASSINGLMNTEAFF. Full variable domain (missing parts from reference TRBV19 and TRBJ1-1): DGGITQSPKYLFRKEGQNVTLSCEQNLNHDAMYWYRQDPGQGLRLIYYSQIVNDFQKGDIAEGYSVSREKKESFPLTVTSAQKNPTAFYLCASSINGLMNTEAFFGQGTRLTVV.

This clonotype turned up a few times. CDR3 loop: CASSLADYSTDTQYF. The DNA for the CDR3 is TGCGCCAGCAGCTTGGCAGATTACTCCACAGATACGCAGTATTTT. The genes are TRBV4-3 and TRBJ2-3, with no clear D. Between the trimmed V and J ends, which lost 5 bases and 2 bases, there was a span of 14 bases. The germline CDR1 and CDR2 sequences are LGHNA and YSLEER. There are 15 residues in the CDR3.

This clonotype showed up just a few times. The rearrangement uses TRBV13 and TRBJ2-4; D is unclear. The CDR3 loop spans 14 amino acids. Trimming took off 4 bases at V and 0 bases at J, with 7 bases between the two ends. The V gene's germline CDR1 is PRHDT and CDR2 FYEKMQ (reference sequence). CDR3 loop: CASSSVIAKNIQYF. CDR3 DNA sequence: TGTGCCAGCAGCTCGGTGATAGCCAAAAACATTCAGTACTTC.

This clonotype was counted at least ten times. J is TRBJ2-3 and V is TRBV5-4, with D possibly being TRBD1 (6 bases). The CDR3 runs 14 residues. The V and J ends lost 0 bases and 5 bases respectively, with 10 bases between them. Per the germline V gene, CDR1 is SGHNT and CDR2 is YYREEE (reference sequence). Here the CDR3 reads CASSLEQGGDTQYF. The CDR3 DNA reads as TGTGCCAGCAGCTTGGAACAGGGCGGAGATACGCAGTATTTT.

The chain links TRBV6-2 or TRBV6-3 to TRBJ1-1; D is undetermined. There are 14 residues in the CDR3. Trimming took off 2 bases at V and 1 base at J, with 8 bases between the two ends. CDR1 MNHEY and CDR2 SVGEGT come from the germline V gene. The CDR3 protein is CASSYETENTEAFF. The CDR3 nucleotides are TGTGCCAGCAGTTACGAGACTGAGAACACTGAAGCTTTCTTT.

This chain connects TRBV6-5 to TRBJ2-1; 10 bases match TRBD1. Germline V gives CDR1 MNHEY, CDR2 SVGAGI. V dropped 7 bases and J dropped 9; count of bases not matched to a gene: 12. The CDR3 is 15 amino acids. CDR3 amino acids: CASNLGQGGGSEQFF. The DNA of the CDR3 is TGTGCCAGCAACTTAGGACAGGGGGGTGGTAGTGAGCAGTTCTTC.

This clonotype was seen ten or more times. The gene calls are TRBV7-9 and TRBJ2-7; D possibly corresponds to TRBD2 (6 bases). Germline V gene lookup returns CDR1 SEHNR and CDR2 FQNEAQ (reference sequence). CDR3 length: 15 amino acids. Trimming shortened V by 4 bases and J by 4 bases, and 17 bases separated the two germline ends. The DNA of the CDR3 is TGTGCCAGCAGCTCCAGTTCGGGGGTCAGTTACGAGCAGTACTTC. Translation: CASSSSSGVSYEQYF.

The genes are TRBV6-1 and TRBJ1-2; TRBD1 might be the D (5 bases). The CDR3 runs 15 residues. Per germline, CDR1 MNHNS and CDR2 SASEGT. The germline V and J ends were trimmed by 1 base and 2 bases, with 11 bases remaining between them. The CDR3 DNA sequence: TGTGCCAGCAGTGAAGGGACATTGTCGAACTATGGCTACACCTTC. It specifies CASSEGTLSNYGYTF.

The V call is TRBV19, the J call TRBJ1-4, with unresolved D. The CDR3 is 15 residues long. Looked up from germline, CDR1 is LNHDA and CDR2 is SQIVND (reference sequence). Trimming removed 3 bases from V and 0 bases from J, with 8 bases in between. The CDR3: CASSMIHATNEKLFF. The CDR3 coding sequence is TGTGCCAGTAGTATGATCCATGCAACTAATGAAAAACTGTTTTTT.

This clonotype came up many times. The chain combines TRBV5-1 with TRBJ2-7, with 9 bases that match TRBD1. The CDR3 has 15 residues. V lost 4 bases, J lost 3 bases, and 8 bases stayed unmatched. Germline loops: CDR1 SGHRS, CDR2 YFSETQ. The CDR3 region has the DNA TGCGCCAGCAGCGGGGGGACAGGGCATAACTACGAGCAGTACTTC. Translating gives CASSGGTGHNYEQYF.

V usage is TRBV15 and J usage is TRBJ2-2; TRBD1 matches 9 bases. The germline V gene encodes CDR1 LNHNV and CDR2 YYDKDF (reference sequence). V shed 5 bases, J shed 2 bases, and the junction held 3 bases outside the gene matches. The CDR3 covers 15 residues. CDR3 residues: CATSRDRANTGELFF. CDR3 sequence (DNA): TGTGCCACCAGCCGGGACAGGGCTAACACCGGGGAGCTGTTTTTT.

This clonotype turned up a few times. The chain is built from TRBV7-6 and TRBJ2-5; 9 bases line up with TRBD1. CDR1 and CDR2 from the germline V gene are SGHVS and FNYEAQ. V was pared by 7 bases and J by 5 bases, with 14 bases of the junction left unmatched. The CDR3 loop spans 16 amino acids. This chain's CDR3 is CASNYRPGQGRETQYF. The CDR3 DNA reads as TGTGCCAGCAACTATAGACCGGGACAGGGAAGGGAGACCCAGTACTTC.

The rearrangement links TRBV19 to TRBJ2-1, with 11 bases that match TRBD2. V lost 0 bases and J lost 8; bases outside the gene matches: 9. CDR3 length: 17 amino acids. The germline gives CDR1 LNHDA, CDR2 SQIVND (reference sequence). CDR3 coding DNA: TGTGCCAGTAGTATAGAAGGTAGCGGGGGGGCCCAGGATGAGCAGTTCTTC. Translated, it gives CASSIEGSGGAQDEQFF.